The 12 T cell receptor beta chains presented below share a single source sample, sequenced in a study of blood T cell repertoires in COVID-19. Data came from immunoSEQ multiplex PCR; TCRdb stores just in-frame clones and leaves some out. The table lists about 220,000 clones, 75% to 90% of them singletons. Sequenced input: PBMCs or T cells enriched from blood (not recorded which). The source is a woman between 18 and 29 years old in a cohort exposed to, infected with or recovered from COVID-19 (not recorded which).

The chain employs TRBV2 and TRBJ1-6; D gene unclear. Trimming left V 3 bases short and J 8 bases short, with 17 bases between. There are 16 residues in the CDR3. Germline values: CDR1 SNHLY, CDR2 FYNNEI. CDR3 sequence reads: CASSDFYSRVDSPLHF. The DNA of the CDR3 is TGTGCCAGCAGTGATTTTTACTCTCGGGTGGATTCACCCCTCCACTTT.

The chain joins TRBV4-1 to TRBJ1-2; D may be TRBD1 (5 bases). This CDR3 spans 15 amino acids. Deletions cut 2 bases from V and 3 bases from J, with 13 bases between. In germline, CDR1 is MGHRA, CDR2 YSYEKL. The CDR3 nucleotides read TGCGCCAGCAGCCAATTCGGCGGGGCAGACTATGGCTACACCTTC. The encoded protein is CASSQFGGADYGYTF.

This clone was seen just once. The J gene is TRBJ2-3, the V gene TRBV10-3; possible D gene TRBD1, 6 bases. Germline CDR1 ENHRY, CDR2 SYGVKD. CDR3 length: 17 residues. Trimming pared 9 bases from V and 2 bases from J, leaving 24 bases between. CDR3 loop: CAMGHGLTRGFTDTQYF. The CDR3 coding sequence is TGTGCCATGGGGCATGGACTGACCAGGGGATTCACAGATACGCAGTATTTT.

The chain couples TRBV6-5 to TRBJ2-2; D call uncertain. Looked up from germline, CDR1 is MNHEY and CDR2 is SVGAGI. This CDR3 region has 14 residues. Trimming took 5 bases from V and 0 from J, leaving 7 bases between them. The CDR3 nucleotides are TGTGCCAGCAGTACCAAGCCGAACACCGGGGAGCTGTTTTTT. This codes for CASSTKPNTGELFF.

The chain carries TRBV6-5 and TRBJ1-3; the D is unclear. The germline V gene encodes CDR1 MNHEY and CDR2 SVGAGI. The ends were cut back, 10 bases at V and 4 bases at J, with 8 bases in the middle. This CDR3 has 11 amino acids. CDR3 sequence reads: CATLLGNTIYF. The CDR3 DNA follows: TGTGCCACCCTACTAGGAAACACCATATATTTT.

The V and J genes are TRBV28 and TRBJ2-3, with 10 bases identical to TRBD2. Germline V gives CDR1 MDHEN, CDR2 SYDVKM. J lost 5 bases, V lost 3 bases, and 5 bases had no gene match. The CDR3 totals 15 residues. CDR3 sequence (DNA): TGTGCCAGCAGTTTTAGCGGGGGGCAGATAGATACGCAGTATTTT. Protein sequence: CASSFSGGQIDTQYF.

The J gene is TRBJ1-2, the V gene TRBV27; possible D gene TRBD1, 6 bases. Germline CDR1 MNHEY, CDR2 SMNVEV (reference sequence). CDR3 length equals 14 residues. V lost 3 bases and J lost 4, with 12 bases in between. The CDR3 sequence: CASSFSGAPYGYTF. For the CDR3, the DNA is TGTGCCAGCAGTTTCTCAGGGGCCCCCTATGGCTACACCTTC.

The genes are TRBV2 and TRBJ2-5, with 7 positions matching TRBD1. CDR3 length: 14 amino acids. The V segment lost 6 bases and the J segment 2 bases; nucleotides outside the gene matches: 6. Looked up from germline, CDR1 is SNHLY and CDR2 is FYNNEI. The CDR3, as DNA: TGTGCCAGCAGCGAGAGACAGGGACAAGAGACCCAGTACTTC. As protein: CASSERQGQETQYF.

The CDR3 spells CASSEKRVSYNSPLHF. The CDR3 DNA reads TGCGCCAGCAGTGAGAAGAGGGTCTCCTATAATTCACCCCTCCACTTT. The rearrangement uses TRBV4-1 and TRBJ1-6, with unresolved D. Germline CDR1 is MGHRA and CDR2 is YSYEKL. The CDR3 runs to 16 residues. Trimming left V 6 bases short and J 0 bases short, with 12 bases between.

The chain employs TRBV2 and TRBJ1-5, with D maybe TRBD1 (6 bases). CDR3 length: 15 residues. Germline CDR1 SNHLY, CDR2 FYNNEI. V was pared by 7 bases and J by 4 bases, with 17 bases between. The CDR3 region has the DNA TGTGCCAGCACGCGCAGGGCAGGGGAGAATCAGCCCCAGCATTTT. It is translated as CASTRRAGENQPQHF.

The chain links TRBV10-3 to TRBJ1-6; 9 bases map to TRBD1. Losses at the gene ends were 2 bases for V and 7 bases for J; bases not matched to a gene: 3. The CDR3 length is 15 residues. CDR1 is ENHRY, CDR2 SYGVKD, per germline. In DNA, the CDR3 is TGTGCCATCAGTGAGGGACAGGGGTTGAATTCACCCCTCCACTTT. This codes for CAISEGQGLNSPLHF.

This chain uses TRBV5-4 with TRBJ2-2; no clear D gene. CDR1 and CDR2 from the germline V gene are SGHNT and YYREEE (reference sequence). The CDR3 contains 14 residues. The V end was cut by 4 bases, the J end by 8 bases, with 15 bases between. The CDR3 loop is CASSPWLTGGELFF. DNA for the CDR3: TGTGCCAGCAGCCCTTGGCTGACTGGGGGGGAGCTGTTTTTT.